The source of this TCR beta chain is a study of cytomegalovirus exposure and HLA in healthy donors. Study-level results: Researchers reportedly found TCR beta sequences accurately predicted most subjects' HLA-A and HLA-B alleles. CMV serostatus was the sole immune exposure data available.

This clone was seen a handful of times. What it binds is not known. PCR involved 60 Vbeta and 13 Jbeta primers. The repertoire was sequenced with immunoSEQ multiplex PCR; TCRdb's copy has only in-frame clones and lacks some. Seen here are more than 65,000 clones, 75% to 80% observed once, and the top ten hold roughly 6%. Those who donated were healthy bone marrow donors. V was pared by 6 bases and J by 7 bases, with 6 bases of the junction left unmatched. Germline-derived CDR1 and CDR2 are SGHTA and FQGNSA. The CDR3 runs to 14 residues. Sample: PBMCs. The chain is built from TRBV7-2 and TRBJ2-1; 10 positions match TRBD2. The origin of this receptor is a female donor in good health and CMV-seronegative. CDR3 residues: CASRSTSGKNEQFF. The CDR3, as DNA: TGTGCCAGCAGGTCCACTAGCGGGAAGAATGAGCAGTTCTTC.